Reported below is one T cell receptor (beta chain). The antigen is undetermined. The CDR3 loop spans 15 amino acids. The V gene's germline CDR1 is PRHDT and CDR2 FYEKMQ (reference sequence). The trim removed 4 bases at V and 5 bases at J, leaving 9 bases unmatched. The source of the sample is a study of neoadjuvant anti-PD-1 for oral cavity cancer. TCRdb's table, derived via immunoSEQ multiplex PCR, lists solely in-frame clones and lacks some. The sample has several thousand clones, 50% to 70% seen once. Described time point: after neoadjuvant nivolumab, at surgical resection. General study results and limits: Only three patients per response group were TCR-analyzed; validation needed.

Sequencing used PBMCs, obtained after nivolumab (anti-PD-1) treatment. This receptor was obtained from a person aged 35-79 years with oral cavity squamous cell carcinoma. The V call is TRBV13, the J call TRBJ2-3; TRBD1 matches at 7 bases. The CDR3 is CASSSWDSGGDTQYF. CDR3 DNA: TGTGCCAGCAGCTCCTGGGACAGTGGCGGAGATACGCAGTATTTT.